This TCR beta chain was identified in a study of cytomegalovirus exposure and HLA in healthy donors. This PCR relied on a set of 60 Vbeta primers and 13 Jbeta primers. Sequencing was performed with immunoSEQ multiplex PCR; in TCRdb, only in-frame clones are kept and a portion is missing. The table has more than 80,000 clones, approximately 70% seen once. The CDR3 runs to 15 residues. The germline gives CDR1 MGHRA, CDR2 YSYEKL. With 3 bases clipped from V and 4 bases from J, the junction kept 6 bases outside the gene matches. This clonotype was sampled from a man in his fifties in good health and CMV-seronegative. Material for sequencing was PBMCs. The chain couples TRBV4-1 to TRBJ1-5; 7 bases fit TRBD1. The CDR3 coding sequence is TGCGCCAGCAGCCATCAACAGGGGCGAAATCAGCCCCAGCATTTT. It codes for CASSHQQGRNQPQHF.